The 29 T cell receptor beta chains in this list originate from one sample, sequenced in a study of blood T cell repertoires in COVID-19. Assay used: immunoSEQ multiplex PCR; TCRdb lists only in-frame clones, some missing. The sample records fewer than 300,000 clones, 70% to 90% being singletons. The sequenced material came from peripheral blood. These receptors were taken from a woman aged 25 to 39 with COVID-19, enrolled during active disease.

This clone was observed a single time. This sequence joins TRBV7-8 and TRBJ2-1, with D perhaps TRBD2 (5 bases). Per germline, CDR1 SGHVS and CDR2 FQNEAQ. The V end lost 7 bases, the J end lost 0 bases, and 10 bases lay between the germline ends. This CDR3 has 14 residues. The CDR3 coding sequence is TGTGCCAGCAAGAGGGAAGTCTCCTACAATGAGCAGTTCTTC. It encodes CASKREVSYNEQFF.

The rearrangement uses TRBV12-3 or TRBV12-4 and TRBJ1-5; D is perhaps TRBD1 (5 bases). The CDR3 consists of 13 residues. V shed 6 bases and J shed 3 bases, with 9 bases lying between them. The CDR3 protein is CASRRGNNQPQHF. DNA for the CDR3: TGTGCCAGCAGACGGGGGAACAATCAGCCCCAGCATTTT.

The chain links TRBV11-3 to TRBJ2-3, with 11 bases lining up with TRBD1. Germline loops: CDR1 SGHNT, CDR2 YENEEA. This CDR3 comprises 14 residues. Trimming cost V 3 bases and J 4 bases; bases outside gene matches: 0. This CDR3 reads CASSLGQGADTQYF. In nucleotides, the CDR3 is TGTGCCAGCAGCTTGGGACAGGGGGCAGATACGCAGTATTTT.

V usage is TRBV5-6 and J usage is TRBJ1-2; D is ambiguous. This CDR3 is built from 17 residues. The germline V gene has CDR1 SGHDT and CDR2 YYEEEE. Between the trimmed V and J ends, which lost 1 base and 2 bases, there was a span of 18 bases. The CDR3 reads CASSLYTRGRANYGYTF. In DNA, the CDR3 is TGTGCCAGCAGCTTGTACACCCGGGGAAGGGCAAACTATGGCTACACCTTC.

The V call is TRBV7-9, the J call TRBJ2-5; 8 nucleotides agree with TRBD1. The germline gives CDR1 SEHNR, CDR2 FQNEAQ (reference sequence). V lost 1 base and J lost 5; bases outside the gene matches: 6. The CDR3 loop spans 15 amino acids. Here the CDR3 DNA reads TGTGCCAGCAGCTTAGAGCAGGGGGCGGGGGAGACCCAGTACTTC. Translating it yields CASSLEQGAGETQYF.

V and J are TRBV29-1 and TRBJ1-2, with 10 nucleotides matching TRBD1. The germline V gene has CDR1 SQVTM and CDR2 ANQGSEA. The CDR3 runs to 14 residues. Trimming at V came to 6 bases and at J to 4 bases, leaving 8 bases not matched to a gene. The CDR3 here is CSVLRDRGTYGYTF. The CDR3 DNA is TGCAGCGTCCTCCGGGACAGGGGAACCTATGGCTACACCTTC.

In this sample, this clone turned up a few times. The genes are TRBV9 and TRBJ2-2; weak D call: TRBD2 (5 bases). CDR3 length: 14 amino acids. Trimming took 5 bases from V and 0 from J, leaving 8 bases between them. Per the germline V gene, CDR1 is SGDLS and CDR2 is YYNGEE. CDR3 sequence: CASRGAANTGELFF. CDR3 coding DNA: TGTGCCAGCAGGGGAGCGGCGAACACCGGGGAGCTGTTTTTT.

This clone appeared a single time. This chain's CDR3 is CASSQDGRLAGVPLNNEQFF. The DNA for the CDR3 is TGTGCCAGCAGCCAAGATGGTCGGCTAGCGGGGGTTCCGCTTAACAATGAGCAGTTCTTC. This chain links TRBV3-1 (or the pseudogene TRBV3-2) with TRBJ2-1, with 10 bases lining up with TRBD2. The CDR3 extends over 20 amino acids. Looked up from germline, CDR1 is LGHDT and CDR2 is YNNKEL (reference sequence). The junction had 16 bases not matched to a gene; V was cut back by 0 bases and J by 5 bases.

The chain recombines TRBV5-1 with TRBJ1-1, with a possible D match to TRBD1 (5 bases). This CDR3 comprises 19 residues. Trimming shortened V by 9 bases and J by 0 bases, and 30 bases separated the two germline ends. CDR1 and CDR2 (germline): SGHRS, YFSETQ. CDR3 coding DNA: TGCGCCAACGCGTCGGGTGAGACGGGAGTCGGGGGAATGAACACTGAAGCTTTCTTT. This codes for CANASGETGVGGMNTEAFF. The whole variable domain, filled in from reference TRBV5-1 and TRBJ1-1, reads KAGVTQTPRYLIKTRGQQVTLSCSPISGHRSVSWYQQTPGQGLQFLFEYFSETQRNKGNFPGRFSGRQFSNSRSEMNVSTLELGDSALYLCANASGETGVGGMNTEAFFGQGTRLTVV.

V usage is TRBV10-1 and J usage is TRBJ2-3; 8 nucleotides line up with TRBD2. The V segment lost 4 bases and the J segment 5 bases; nucleotides outside the gene matches: 5. Germline V gives CDR1 WNHNN, CDR2 SYGVQD (reference sequence). The CDR3 is made up of 14 amino acids. CDR3: CASSVTGREDTQYF. DNA for the CDR3: TGCGCCAGCAGTGTGACCGGGAGGGAAGATACGCAGTATTTT.

The chain employs TRBV4-2 and TRBJ2-1; 7 nucleotides align to TRBD2. The V gene's germline CDR1 is LGHNA and CDR2 YNFKEQ. V dropped 7 bases and J dropped 4; count of bases not matched to a gene: 4. The CDR3 runs to 13 residues. The CDR3 loop is CASTPAGYNEQFF. CDR3 DNA sequence: TGTGCCAGCACCCCAGCGGGGTACAATGAGCAGTTCTTC.

The CDR3 region has the DNA TGTGCCAGCAGCATAGGGATTTCGGGCACCGGGGAGCTGTTTTTT. It encodes CASSIGISGTGELFF. The chain employs TRBV9 and TRBJ2-2; D gene unclear. Trimming shortened V by 4 bases and J by 4 bases, and 14 bases separated the two germline ends. This CDR3 is built from 15 residues. The germline CDR1 and CDR2 sequences are SGDLS and YYNGEE. Full variable domain (rest looked up from reference TRBV9 and TRBJ2-2): DSGVTQTPKHLITATGQRVTLRCSPRSGDLSVYWYQQSLDQGLQFLIQYYNGEERAKGNILERFSAQQFPDLHSELNLSSLELGDSALYFCASSIGISGTGELFFGEGSRLTVL.

This CDR3 is CASSLPPGDLYGYTF. CDR3 sequence (DNA): TGTGCCAGCAGCTTACCCCCAGGGGACCTCTATGGCTACACCTTC. The V call is TRBV7-8, the J call TRBJ1-2, with D tentatively TRBD1 (6 bases). The CDR3 loop spans 15 amino acids. Germline CDR1 SGHVS, CDR2 FQNEAQ. The V end was cut by 2 bases, the J end by 4 bases, with 14 bases between.

V is TRBV2 and J is TRBJ1-2, with D perhaps matching TRBD1 (5 bases). Trimming took 8 bases from V and 0 from J, leaving 13 bases between them. This CDR3 contains 14 residues. Germline V gene lookup returns CDR1 SNHLY and CDR2 FYNNEI. CDR3 in amino acids: CASPKTVANYGYTF. In DNA form, the CDR3 reads TGTGCCAGCCCCAAGACAGTCGCTAACTATGGCTACACCTTC.

This clone came up a few times. CDR3 DNA: TGCAGCGTTGAAGGTGCTAGCGGGGGAGCATCAACTGAGCAGTTCTTC. This codes for CSVEGASGGASTEQFF. The gene calls are TRBV29-1 and TRBJ2-1; 10 bases are a match to TRBD2. The germline V gene encodes CDR1 SQVTM and CDR2 ANQGSEA. Trimming removed 1 base from V and 9 bases from J; junction bases left unmatched: 12. This CDR3 spans 16 amino acids.

Only a few counts were recorded for this clone. The chain links TRBV10-3 to TRBJ1-6, with D uncertain. Trimming pared 2 bases from V and 8 bases from J, leaving 10 bases between. Germline CDR1 and CDR2: ENHRY and SYGVKD. The CDR3 is 14 residues long. CDR3 sequence reads: CAISEKGGDSPLHF. The CDR3 region has the DNA TGTGCCATCAGTGAGAAGGGCGGGGATTCACCCCTCCACTTT.

The rearrangement uses TRBV20-1 and TRBJ1-2; no clear D gene. Germline loops: CDR1 DFQATT, CDR2 SNEGSKA (reference sequence). The CDR3 length is 11 residues. The V end lost 2 bases, the J end lost 8 bases, and 9 bases lay between the germline ends. The CDR3 nucleotides read TGCAGTGCTAGATCCCTGCGGGGCTACACCTTC. The encoded protein is CSARSLRGYTF.

This chain links TRBV28 with TRBJ1-2; 7 nucleotides align to TRBD1. The germline V gene has CDR1 MDHEN and CDR2 SYDVKM. The CDR3 totals 14 residues. V lost 5 bases, J lost 4 bases, and 7 bases stayed unmatched. CDR3 nucleotide sequence: TGTGCCAGCAGTACCCCAGGGGGAGGCTATGGCTACACCTTC. This sequence encodes CASSTPGGGYGYTF.

This clone was found a few times. The chain uses TRBV7-2 and TRBJ2-2; 9 bases align to TRBD2. V was pared by 5 bases and J by 6 bases, with 10 bases of the junction left unmatched. The CDR3 length is 16 residues. Per the germline V gene, CDR1 is SGHTA and CDR2 is FQGNSA. CDR3 in DNA: TGTGCCAGCAGCCCACTGGCGGGGGGGTATCCCGGGGAGCTGTTTTTT. Its protein is CASSPLAGGYPGELFF.

The V gene is TRBV29-1, the J gene TRBJ1-3; 7 bases are shared with TRBD1. CDR3 length equals 12 residues. With 6 bases clipped from V and 3 bases from J, the junction kept 2 bases outside the gene matches. The germline CDR1 and CDR2 sequences are SQVTM and ANQGSEA. This chain's CDR3 is CSVGTVGNTIYF. The CDR3 bases are TGCAGCGTGGGGACAGTTGGAAACACCATATATTTT.

V usage is TRBV11-2 and J usage is TRBJ2-1, with 7 nucleotides matching TRBD1. Germline CDR1 reads SGHAT; CDR2 reads FQNNGV. V dropped 3 bases and J dropped 9; count of bases not matched to a gene: 8. There are 14 residues in the CDR3. CDR3: CASSFRTTGREQFF. The DNA of the CDR3 is TGTGCCAGCAGCTTCCGGACGACAGGGCGTGAGCAGTTCTTC.

The chain employs TRBV19 and TRBJ1-1, with TRBD1 as a possible D gene (6 bases). With 5 bases removed from V and 3 bases from J, the gap between germline ends came to 16 bases. The CDR3 has 15 residues. Germline V CDR1 and CDR2: LNHDA, SQIVND (reference sequence). CDR3 in amino acids: CASSLSGPGDTEAFF. The CDR3 coding sequence is TGTGCCAGTAGTCTCTCAGGCCCAGGGGACACTGAAGCTTTCTTT.

The V call is TRBV7-9, the J call TRBJ2-7; TRBD1 might be the D (6 bases). The V end lost 5 bases, the J end lost 3 bases, and 14 bases lay between the germline ends. The CDR3 extends over 14 amino acids. CDR1 is SEHNR and CDR2 is FQNEAQ in the germline V gene (reference sequence). The CDR3 reads CASSAPGESYEQYF. CDR3 in DNA: TGTGCCAGCAGCGCCCCAGGGGAGAGCTACGAGCAGTACTTC.

In regard to this clone: Other DNA sequences in the sample encode the same CDR3. The chain joins TRBV2 to TRBJ2-7; D not certain. V lost 5 bases and J 3 bases, leaving 5 bases between the germline ends. The germline gives CDR1 SNHLY, CDR2 FYNNEI. The CDR3 sequence is 11 residues long. The CDR3: CASSPYYEQYF. In DNA form, the CDR3 reads TGTGCCAGCAGTCCGTACTACGAGCAGTACTTC. The whole variable domain, filled in from reference TRBV2 and TRBJ2-7, reads EPEVTQTPSHQVTQMGQEVILRCVPISNHLYFYWYRQILGQKVEFLVSFYNNEISEKSEIFDDQFSVERPDGSNFTLKIRSTKLEDSAMYFCASSPYYEQYFGPGTRLTVT.

V gene TRBV28 combines with J gene TRBJ2-7, with a possible D match to TRBD1 (6 bases). V was cut by 6 bases and J by 5 bases, with 26 bases left in between. Germline values: CDR1 MDHEN, CDR2 SYDVKM. The CDR3 spans 17 residues. DNA for the CDR3: TGTGCCAGCAGCCGCCAACCTGCGCCGGGACAAACCAACGAGCAGTACTTC. Translated, it gives CASSRQPAPGQTNEQYF.

V is TRBV3-1 (or the pseudogene TRBV3-2) and J is TRBJ2-5; D gene unclear. The CDR3 extends over 15 amino acids. Trimming removed 0 bases from V and 3 bases from J, with 11 bases in between. The germline CDR1 and CDR2 sequences are LGHDT and YNNKEL (reference sequence). The CDR3 DNA follows: TGTGCCAGCAGCCAAGATCTCCGCTCGGAAGAGACCCAGTACTTC. Amino acids: CASSQDLRSEETQYF.

The V gene is TRBV5-4, the J gene TRBJ2-1; 8 bases are a match to TRBD2. The CDR3 is 15 amino acids. CDR1 is SGHNT and CDR2 is YYREEE in the germline V gene (reference sequence). V was pared by 2 bases and J by 5 bases, with 6 bases of the junction left unmatched. CDR3: CASSFSGGPHNEQFF. The CDR3 bases are TGTGCCAGCAGCTTCAGCGGGGGTCCCCACAATGAGCAGTTCTTC. The whole variable domain, filled in from reference TRBV5-4 and TRBJ2-1, reads ETGVTQSPTHLIKTRGQQVTLRCSSQSGHNTVSWYQQALGQGPQFIFQYYREEENGRGNFPPRFSGLQFPNYSSELNVNALELDDSALYLCASSFSGGPHNEQFFGPGTRLTVL.

The V gene is TRBV14, the J gene TRBJ2-7, with TRBD2 identical over 10 bases. The CDR3 consists of 16 residues. With V trimmed by 2 bases and J by 2 bases, 6 bases remained unmatched. Germline V gene lookup returns CDR1 SGHDN and CDR2 FVKESK. DNA for the CDR3: TGTGCCAGCAGCCAATTCCTAGCGGGGGTCACCTACGAGCAGTACTTC. Translating gives CASSQFLAGVTYEQYF.

J is TRBJ1-6 and V is TRBV6-5, with 7 positions matching TRBD1. Germline assignment: CDR1 MNHEY and CDR2 SVGAGI. With 4 bases clipped from V and 6 bases from J, the junction kept 6 bases outside the gene matches. The CDR3 sequence is 15 residues long. This CDR3 reads CASSSSGGRNSPLHF. CDR3 nucleotide sequence: TGTGCCAGCAGTTCCTCAGGGGGACGTAATTCACCCCTCCACTTT.